This T cell receptor (beta chain) derives from a study of shared clonotypes between healthy human individuals. Study details: Three plates were used per donor for CD4 naive, three for CD4 memory, two for CD8 naive and one for CD8 memory. Whole-study results and caveats: Clonotype sharing among donors was thought likely to change with sequencing depth. For sorted subsets, rarefaction showed incomplete sequencing despite large depth. The study generally estimated greater richness for naive than memory subsets.

The length of the CDR3 is 14 residues. J gave up 1 base and V 7 bases, and 5 bases lay outside the gene matches. In germline, CDR1 is SGHRS, CDR2 YFSETQ. Only one count was recorded for this clone. As yet, its antigen is unknown. The data were produced by immunoSEQ multiplex PCR, yet TCRdb's version contains in-frame clones alone and is incomplete. The profile shows hundreds of thousands of clones, more than 70% of them singletons. The source material was memory CD4+ T cells sorted from blood. Subset meaning: CD45RA-negative fraction. The TCR sequence derives from a woman in her thirties in good health. The V gene is TRBV5-1, the J gene TRBJ2-7, with 10 bases aligning to TRBD1. The CDR3 nucleotides are TGCGCCAGCCAGGGACAGGGGAATTCCTACGAGCAGTACTTC. This codes for CASQGQGNSYEQYF.